One sample yielded the 14 T cell receptor beta chains listed below, sequenced in a study of blood T cells in healthy people across ages. A sample-barcoded 5' primer and a J-beta primer mix were used in a second PCR of roughly 7 to 11 cycles. TCRdb re-called the 5' RACE reads with MiXCR, one entry per CDR3 protein. The sample holds about 800,000 distinct CDR3 sequences, 20% to 25% seen once. In addition, the sample was reused for a study of T cells of mothers and their children.

What was sequenced was blood. These receptors came from a boy aged 5-17 years in good health.

The chain couples TRBV5-6 to TRBJ2-7, with TRBD2 matching over 7 bases. Per the germline V gene, CDR1 is SGHDT and CDR2 is YYEEEE. The CDR3 length is 16 residues. The trim removed 1 base at V and 0 bases at J, leaving 7 bases unmatched. The CDR3 region has the DNA TGTGCCAGCAGCTTGAAGGTAGCGGGCAACTCCTACGAGCAGTACTTC. This gives the protein CASSLKVAGNSYEQYF.

This clonotype has just one count. This chain connects TRBV6-1 to TRBJ1-2; D uncertain. The CDR3 extends over 15 amino acids. V was pared by 2 bases and J by 6 bases, with 16 bases between. Germline values: CDR1 MNHNS, CDR2 SASEGT. CDR3 sequence reads: CASSEYYQKLDGYTF. The DNA of the CDR3 is TGTGCCAGCAGTGAATATTATCAGAAACTAGATGGCTACACCTTC.

The chain combines TRBV4-2 with TRBJ2-3; TRBD2 might be the D (6 bases). Germline values: CDR1 LGHNA, CDR2 YNFKEQ. V was pared by 4 bases and J by 4 bases, with 15 bases between. The CDR3 runs 15 residues. The CDR3 sequence is CASSPASGEADTQYF. In nucleotides, the CDR3 is TGTGCCAGCAGCCCGGCTTCGGGGGAGGCAGATACGCAGTATTTT.

This clonotype has only a few counts. The rearrangement links TRBV7-8 to TRBJ2-1; 12 nucleotides line up with TRBD1. Trimming removed 2 bases from V and 8 bases from J; junction bases left unmatched: 7. The CDR3 consists of 16 residues. CDR1 is SGHVS, CDR2 FQNEAQ, per germline. DNA of the CDR3: TGTGCCAGCAGCTTAAGTGGGACAGGGGGCTGGGATGAGCAGTTCTTC. It translates to CASSLSGTGGWDEQFF.

The chain carries TRBV4-3 and TRBJ2-3, with 10 bases matching TRBD1. CDR3 size: 16 residues. Germline assignment: CDR1 LGHNA and CDR2 YSLEER. The V segment lost 0 bases and the J segment 2 bases; nucleotides outside the gene matches: 2. The CDR3, as DNA: TGCGCCAGCAGCCAAGAGGGGACAGGGGCCACAGATACGCAGTATTTT. This encodes CASSQEGTGATDTQYF.

This clonotype has just a few counts. DNA of the CDR3: TGCGCCAGCAGCCAAGATGGGGCCGTGAAAGGCACTGAAGCTTTCTTT. It yields the protein CASSQDGAVKGTEAFF. The chain couples TRBV4-3 to TRBJ1-1, with a possible D match to TRBD1 (5 bases). This CDR3 spans 16 amino acids. CDR1 and CDR2 (germline): LGHNA, YSLEER. The V gene lost 0 bases and the J gene lost 4 bases, with 15 bases spanning the gap.

This chain connects TRBV5-5 to TRBJ1-6; TRBD1 matches at 7 bases. Germline V gene data show CDR1 as SGHKS and CDR2 as YYEKEE (reference sequence). This CDR3 spans 14 amino acids. Trimming removed 2 bases from V and 9 bases from J; junction bases left unmatched: 5. CDR3 residues: CASSLTTGVSPLHF. The CDR3 DNA reads TGTGCCAGCAGCTTAACAACAGGGGTTTCACCCCTCCACTTT.

The chain links TRBV4-3 to TRBJ2-1; TRBD1 agrees at 10 bases. In germline, CDR1 is LGHNA, CDR2 YSLEER. Trimming took 5 bases from V and 7 from J; bases not matched to a gene: 5. The CDR3 is 14 amino acids. The CDR3 region has the DNA TGCGCCAGCAGCAGAAGACAGGGGGCGAATGAGCAGTTCTTC. Translating it yields CASSRRQGANEQFF.

This clonotype was counted between two and nine times. The genes are TRBV20-1 and TRBJ1-4, with a weak D call TRBD1 (6 bases). CDR3 length equals 14 residues. CDR1 is DFQATT and CDR2 is SNEGSKA in the germline V gene (reference sequence). The V end lost 6 bases, the J end lost 1 base, and 12 bases lay between the germline ends. The CDR3: CSAYEDRTNEKLFF. CDR3 DNA: TGCAGTGCCTACGAGGACAGAACTAATGAAAAACTGTTTTTT.

This clonotype was detected only a few times. The J gene is TRBJ2-1, the V gene TRBV6-5, with D possibly matching TRBD1 (5 bases). The germline V gene has CDR1 MNHEY and CDR2 SVGAGI. This CDR3 has 14 amino acids. Deletions cut 4 bases from V and 3 bases from J, with 10 bases between. The CDR3 here is CASSLQGNYNEQFF. The CDR3 nucleotides are TGTGCCAGCAGTTTGCAGGGTAACTACAATGAGCAGTTCTTC.

The table lists this clonotype with a few counts. The chain employs TRBV5-5 and TRBJ2-7; D is uncertain. The CDR3 has 14 amino acids. Germline CDR1 SGHKS, CDR2 YYEKEE (reference sequence). Trimming removed 0 bases at V and 6 bases at J, with 13 bases between. CDR3 protein: CASSLVQTSGEQYF. The DNA for the CDR3 is TGTGCCAGCAGCTTGGTACAGACCTCCGGCGAGCAGTACTTC. The full variable domain, rest sourced from reference TRBV5-5 and TRBJ2-7, is DAGVTQSPTHLIKTRGQQVTLRCSPISGHKSVSWYQQVLGQGPQFIFQYYEKEERGRGNFPDRFSARQFPNYSSELNVNALLLGDSALYLCASSLVQTSGEQYFGPGTRLTVT.

This chain uses TRBV27 with TRBJ2-7, with D maybe TRBD2 (6 bases). The V gene lost 2 bases and the J gene lost 5 bases, with 19 bases spanning the gap. This CDR3 is 16 amino acids long. Germline V lookup: CDR1 MNHEY, CDR2 SMNVEV (reference sequence). The CDR3: CASSLLPGAGPHEQYF. The CDR3 nucleotides are TGTGCCAGCAGTTTACTGCCGGGAGCTGGCCCCCACGAGCAGTACTTC.

This clonotype has only a few counts. This chain connects TRBV27 to TRBJ2-7; TRBD2 is a possible D gene (5 bases). V shed 0 bases and J shed 6 bases, with 15 bases lying between them. Germline-derived CDR1 and CDR2 are MNHEY and SMNVEV (reference sequence). CDR3 size: 15 residues. The CDR3 DNA follows: TGTGCCAGCAGTTTATCTTCGGGGTCTACCTGCGAGCAGTACTTC. It specifies CASSLSSGSTCEQYF.

The chain has TRBV5-4 and TRBJ1-1, with D maybe TRBD1 (6 bases). Trimming took 6 bases from V and 1 from J, leaving 16 bases between them. The CDR3 is 15 residues long. Germline CDR1 is SGHNT and CDR2 is YYREEE (reference sequence). The CDR3 loop reads CASTDGQWPNTEAFF. The CDR3 DNA follows: TGTGCCAGCACCGATGGACAGTGGCCGAACACTGAAGCTTTCTTT. Full variable domain (remainder filled in from reference TRBV5-4 and TRBJ1-1): ETGVTQSPTHLIKTRGQQVTLRCSSQSGHNTVSWYQQALGQGPQFIFQYYREEENGRGNFPPRFSGLQFPNYSSELNVNALELDDSALYLCASTDGQWPNTEAFFGQGTRLTVV.